This T cell receptor (beta chain) was documented in a study of blood T cell repertoires in COVID-19. TCRdb's table, derived via immunoSEQ multiplex PCR, lists solely in-frame clones and lacks some. The sample consists of about 260,000 clones, 70% to 90% of them appearing once. This clone was detected only a few times. The V gene's germline CDR1 is SGHDT and CDR2 YYEEEE. With V trimmed by 4 bases and J by 8 bases, 10 bases remained unmatched. This CDR3 region has 15 residues. The sample was peripheral blood. This chain links TRBV5-6 with TRBJ1-4; 8 nucleotides align to TRBD1. The TCR was taken from a woman aged 40 to 55 with acute or convalescent COVID-19. This chain's CDR3 is CASSLLGQGEEKLFF. The CDR3 nucleotides read TGTGCCAGCAGCCTTCTTGGACAGGGAGAGGAAAAACTGTTTTTT.